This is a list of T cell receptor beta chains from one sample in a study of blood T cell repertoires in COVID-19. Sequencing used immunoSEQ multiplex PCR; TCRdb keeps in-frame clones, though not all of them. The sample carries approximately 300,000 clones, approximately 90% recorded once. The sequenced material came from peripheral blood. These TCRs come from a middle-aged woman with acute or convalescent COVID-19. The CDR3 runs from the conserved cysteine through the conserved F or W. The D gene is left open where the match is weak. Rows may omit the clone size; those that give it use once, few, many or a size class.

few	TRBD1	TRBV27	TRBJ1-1	CASKPQPGQGFSSWGTEAFF	TGTGCCAGCAAGCCCCAACCGGGACAGGGCTTTTCTAGTTGGGGCACTGAAGCTTTCTTT
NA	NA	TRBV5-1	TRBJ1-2	CASSLDGQGHYGYTF	TGCGCCAGCAGCTTAGACGGGCAGGGGCACTATGGCTACACCTTC
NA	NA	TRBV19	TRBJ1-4	CASSIAPRATNEKLFF	TGTGCCAGTAGTATCGCTCCCAGGGCAACTAATGAAAAACTGTTTTTT
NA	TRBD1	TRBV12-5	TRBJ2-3	CASGLGWDRVQDTQYF	TGTGCTAGTGGTTTGGGATGGGACAGGGTGCAAGATACGCAGTATTTT
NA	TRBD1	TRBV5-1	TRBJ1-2	CASSSDRGNYGYTF	TGCGCCAGCAGTTCGGACAGGGGGAACTATGGCTACACCTTC
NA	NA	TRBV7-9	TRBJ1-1	CASSSINDRKNTEAFF	TGTGCCAGCAGCTCTATAAATGACAGAAAGAACACTGAAGCTTTCTTT
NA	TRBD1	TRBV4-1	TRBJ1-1	CASSQVGRDRGPTEAFF	TGCGCCAGCAGCCAAGTGGGGCGTGACAGGGGGCCCACTGAAGCTTTCTTT
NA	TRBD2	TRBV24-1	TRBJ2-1	CATSDFFASTSGGAIEQFF	TGTGCCACCAGTGATTTTTTCGCAAGCACTAGCGGGGGGGCAATCGAGCAGTTCTTC
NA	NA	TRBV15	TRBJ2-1	CATSRDAQGGVYNEQFF	TGTGCCACCAGCAGAGATGCACAAGGCGGGGTCTACAATGAGCAGTTCTTC
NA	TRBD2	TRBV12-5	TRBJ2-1	CASGFVPAGGSIRNEQFF	TGTGCTAGTGGTTTTGTTCCAGCGGGGGGCAGTATTAGGAATGAGCAGTTCTTC
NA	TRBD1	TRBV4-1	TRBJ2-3	CASSPGATPGDRGGDTQYF	TGCGCCAGCAGCCCCGGAGCCACCCCGGGGGACAGGGGTGGGGATACGCAGTATTTT
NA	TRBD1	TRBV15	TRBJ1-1	CATSSSGTGGGTEAFF	TGTGCCACCAGCAGCTCCGGGACAGGGGGTGGCACTGAAGCTTTCTTT
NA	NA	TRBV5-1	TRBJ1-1	CASSLTHRDQAFF	TGCGCCAGCAGCCTGACCCACAGGGACCAGGCTTTCTTT
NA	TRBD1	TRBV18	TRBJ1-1	CASSLVLGTGGAPGIINTEAFF	TGTGCCAGCTCACTCGTTCTCGGGACAGGGGGCGCCCCGGGAATAATAAACACTGAAGCTTTCTTT
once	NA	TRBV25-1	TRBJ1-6	CASSEPEVGAYNSPLHF	TGTGCCAGCAGTGAACCGGAGGTTGGCGCCTATAATTCACCCCTCCACTTT
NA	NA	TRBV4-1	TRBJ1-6	CASSQAPEASNSPLHF	TGCGCCAGCAGCCAAGCCCCGGAGGCTTCTAATTCACCCCTCCACTTT
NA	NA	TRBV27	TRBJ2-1	CASSFKGGGRIGNEQFF	TGTGCCAGCAGTTTCAAAGGGGGGGGACGAATTGGCAATGAGCAGTTCTTC
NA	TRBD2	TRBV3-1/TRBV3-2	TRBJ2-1	CASRHSGGPNEQFF	TGTGCCAGCAGACATAGCGGGGGGCCGAATGAGCAGTTCTTC
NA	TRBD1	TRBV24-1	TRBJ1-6	CATSDLTPPLLLTGDNSPLHF	TGTGCCACCAGTGATTTAACACCTCCCCTACTTTTGACAGGGGATAATTCACCCCTCCACTTT
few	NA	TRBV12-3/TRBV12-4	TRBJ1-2	CASSYRDYGYTF	TGTGCCAGCAGTTACAGGGACTATGGCTACACCTTC
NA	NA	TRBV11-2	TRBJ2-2	CASSLQGGTGELFF	TGTGCCAGCAGCTTACAAGGGGGTACCGGGGAGCTGTTTTTT
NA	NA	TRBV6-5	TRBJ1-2	CASSSGLYGYTF	TGTGCCAGCAGTTCGGGACTCTATGGCTACACCTTC
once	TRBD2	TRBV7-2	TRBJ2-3	CASSVGTSSSTDTQYF	TGTGCCAGCAGCGTAGGGACTAGTTCTAGCACAGATACGCAGTATTTT
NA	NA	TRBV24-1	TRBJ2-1	CATSDLPGGEQFF	TGTGCCACCAGTGATTTGCCAGGAGGGGAGCAGTTCTTC
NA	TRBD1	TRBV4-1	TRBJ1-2	CASSQPRQGNYGYTF	TGCGCCAGCAGCCAACCACGACAGGGGAACTATGGCTACACCTTC
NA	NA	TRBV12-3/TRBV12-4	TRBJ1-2	CASRNELTDTF	TGTGCCAGCAGAAACGAGCTCACCGACACCTTC
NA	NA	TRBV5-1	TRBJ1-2	CASSLARTVEGGYTF	TGCGCCAGCAGCTTGGCCCGGACAGTAGAGGGGGGCTACACCTTC
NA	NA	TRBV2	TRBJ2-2	CASGRELNEELFF	TGTGCCAGCGGCCGGGAACTGAACGAGGAGCTGTTTTTT
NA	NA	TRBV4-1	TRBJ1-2	CASSLAGPANYGYTF	TGCGCCAGCAGCCTCGCGGGCCCAGCTAACTATGGCTACACCTTC
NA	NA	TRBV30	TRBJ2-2	CAWSSEVAGELFF	TGTGCCTGGAGTAGCGAGGTCGCCGGGGAGCTGTTTTTT
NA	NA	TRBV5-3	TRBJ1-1	CARSLGRRRVNTEAFF	TGTGCCAGAAGCTTGGGTCGGAGGAGGGTGAACACTGAAGCTTTCTTT
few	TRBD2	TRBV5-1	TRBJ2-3	CASSSGRGEDTQYF	TGCGCCAGCAGCTCCGGGAGGGGGGAAGATACGCAGTATTTT
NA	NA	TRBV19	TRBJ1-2	CATRPRDTLYGYTF	TGTGCCACCCGCCCCCGGGACACCTTGTATGGCTACACCTTC
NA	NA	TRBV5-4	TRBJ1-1	CASSRGGLRTANTEAFF	TGTGCCAGCAGCAGAGGCGGCCTCAGGACAGCGAACACTGAAGCTTTCTTT
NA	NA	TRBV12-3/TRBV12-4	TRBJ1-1	CASSFRLNTEAFF	TGTGCCAGCAGTTTCAGGCTAAACACTGAAGCTTTCTTT
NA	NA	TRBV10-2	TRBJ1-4	CASKDRGTGSEKLFF	TGCGCCAGCAAGGATCGGGGTACCGGCTCCGAAAAACTGTTTTTT
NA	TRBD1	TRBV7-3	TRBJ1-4	CASSPGGQGYEKLFF	TGTGCCAGCAGCCCTGGAGGACAGGGCTATGAAAAACTGTTTTTT
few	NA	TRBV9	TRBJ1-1	CASSVVDEVTEAFF	TGTGCCAGCAGCGTAGTGGATGAGGTGACTGAAGCTTTCTTT
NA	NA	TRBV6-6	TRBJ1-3	CASSRGASGNTIYF	TGTGCCAGCAGCCGCGGGGCCTCTGGAAACACCATATATTTT
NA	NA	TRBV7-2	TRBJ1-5	CASSLGHSNQPQHF	TGTGCCAGCAGCTTGGGGCATAGCAATCAGCCCCAGCATTTT
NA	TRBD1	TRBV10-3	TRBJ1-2	CAISQGASYGYTF	TGTGCCATCAGTCAGGGGGCTAGCTATGGCTACACCTTC
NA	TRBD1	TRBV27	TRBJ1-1	CASKSGQGRVNTEAFF	TGTGCCAGCAAATCGGGACAGGGGAGAGTGAACACTGAAGCTTTCTTT
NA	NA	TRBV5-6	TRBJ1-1	CASSQIDRLNTEAFF	TGTGCCAGCAGCCAGATAGACAGGTTGAACACTGAAGCTTTCTTT
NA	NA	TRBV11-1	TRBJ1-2	CASSFQQGTGYTF	TGTGCCAGCAGCTTTCAACAGGGAACTGGCTACACCTTC
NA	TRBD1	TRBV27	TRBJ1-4	CASSPSWPPRTALHRGIEKLFF	TGTGCCAGCAGTCCCAGTTGGCCCCCCAGGACAGCCCTACACAGGGGGATTGAAAAACTGTTTTTT